One and the same sample provided the 15 T cell receptor beta chains below, sequenced in a study of blood T cell repertoires in COVID-19. Data came from immunoSEQ multiplex PCR; TCRdb stores just in-frame clones and leaves some out. The sample yields 350,000 or so clones, around 88% seen once. Sequencing was performed on peripheral blood. These TCRs come from a woman under 40 with COVID-19, enrolled during active disease.

This clone was picked up one time. The V and J genes are TRBV18 and TRBJ1-2; 7 bases are shared with TRBD1. The CDR3 extends over 15 amino acids. Germline V gene sequence: CDR1 KGHSH, CDR2 LQKENI. V was pared by 3 bases and J by 4 bases, with 8 bases of the junction left unmatched. The chain's CDR3 is CASSPESQGTYGYTF. CDR3 in DNA: TGTGCCAGCTCACCCGAGTCACAGGGGACCTATGGCTACACCTTC.

The V and J genes are TRBV3-1 (or the pseudogene TRBV3-2) and TRBJ1-1; D unclear. CDR3 length: 16 amino acids. Per the germline V gene, CDR1 is LGHDT and CDR2 is YNNKEL (reference sequence). The germline V and J ends were trimmed by 1 base and 1 base, with 13 bases remaining between them. Here the CDR3 DNA reads TGTGCCAGCAGCCAAGGTGGTCGGCCGGGGAACACTGAAGCTTTCTTT. It translates to CASSQGGRPGNTEAFF.

This clone appeared a single time. The chain couples TRBV28 to TRBJ2-3; 10 bases are a match to TRBD1. The germline V gene encodes CDR1 MDHEN and CDR2 SYDVKM. Trimming cost V 4 bases and J 3 bases; bases outside gene matches: 7. This CDR3 is 16 amino acids long. CDR3 DNA sequence: TGTGCCAGCAGTTCACGGGGGGGACAGGGGACAGATACGCAGTATTTT. Protein: CASSSRGGQGTDTQYF.

The chain carries TRBV3-1 (or the pseudogene TRBV3-2) and TRBJ1-2; a weak D match, TRBD1 (6 bases). Germline V CDR1 and CDR2: LGHDT, YNNKEL (reference sequence). There are 13 residues in the CDR3. V lost 4 bases and J 4 bases, leaving 10 bases between the germline ends. CDR3 DNA sequence: TGTGCCAGCAGCCTGGGACATTCCTATGGCTACACCTTC. Amino acids: CASSLGHSYGYTF.

The J gene is TRBJ2-5, the V gene TRBV28; weak D call: TRBD1 (6 bases). The germline V and J ends were trimmed by 8 bases and 5 bases, with 9 bases remaining between them. The CDR3 contains 11 residues. Germline V CDR1 and CDR2: MDHEN, SYDVKM. The CDR3 region is CASLRGETQYF. Here the CDR3 DNA reads TGTGCCAGCCTAAGGGGGGAGACCCAGTACTTC.

This chain links TRBV20-1 with TRBJ1-2; a weak D match, TRBD1 (6 bases). Germline-derived CDR1 and CDR2 are DFQATT and SNEGSKA (reference sequence). The V end lost 3 bases, the J end lost 2 bases, and 13 bases lay between the germline ends. The CDR3 consists of 14 residues. CDR3 DNA: TGCAGTGCTAGTTGGCCAGGGGAAAACTATGGCTACACCTTC. This translates into CSASWPGENYGYTF.

This chain joins TRBV28 and TRBJ1-5; perhaps TRBD1 as D (5 bases). CDR1 and CDR2 (germline): MDHEN, SYDVKM. Trimming took 3 bases from V and 7 from J, leaving 16 bases between them. This CDR3 is 15 amino acids long. For the CDR3, the DNA is TGTGCCAGCAGTTTGTCGCCAGGGAATAGCCAGCCCCAGCATTTT. Its translation: CASSLSPGNSQPQHF.

The V and J genes are TRBV7-9 and TRBJ2-7; possibly TRBD2 for D (5 bases). The CDR3 contains 13 residues. Germline V gene sequence: CDR1 SEHNR, CDR2 FQNEAQ (reference sequence). Trimming cost V 5 bases and J 3 bases, with 11 bases left between them. DNA of the CDR3: TGTGCCAGCAGCGAGGGTCTAGTCTACGAGCAGTACGTC. Translation: CASSEGLVYEQYV.

This sequence joins TRBV5-4 and TRBJ2-7; 8 bases fit TRBD1. Germline V lookup: CDR1 SGHNT, CDR2 YYREEE (reference sequence). The CDR3 length is 13 residues. V lost 4 bases, J lost 7 bases, and 7 bases stayed unmatched. In nucleotides, the CDR3 is TGTGCCAGCAGCATCGACAGGGGTTGGGAGCAGTACTTC. This gives the protein CASSIDRGWEQYF.

The chain recombines TRBV5-1 with TRBJ1-3, with no clear D. The germline V gene has CDR1 SGHRS and CDR2 YFSETQ. The CDR3 is 15 amino acids. Deletions cut 2 bases from V and 0 bases from J, with 9 bases between. The CDR3 here is CASSFFADSGNTIYF. The CDR3 DNA is TGCGCCAGCAGCTTTTTTGCGGACTCTGGAAACACCATATATTTT.

In its sample, this clone was seen a few times. The chain carries TRBV12-5 and TRBJ1-1, with D perhaps matching TRBD1 (5 bases). Per the germline V gene, CDR1 is LGHNT and CDR2 is FRNRAP. There are 16 residues in the CDR3. Trimming cost V 0 bases and J 6 bases, with 17 bases left between them. Here the CDR3 reads CASGLVNRLGGAEAFF. The DNA of the CDR3 is TGTGCTAGTGGTTTGGTAAACAGGCTGGGCGGCGCTGAAGCTTTCTTT.

The chain carries TRBV2 and TRBJ1-5; D call uncertain. This CDR3 is 13 amino acids long. V lost 4 bases and J lost 6, with 10 bases in between. Germline CDR1 and CDR2: SNHLY and FYNNEI. The CDR3 sequence is CASSGGRGQPQHF. CDR3 bases: TGTGCCAGCAGTGGAGGGCGAGGTCAGCCCCAGCATTTT.

J is TRBJ1-2 and V is TRBV7-2; D gene uncertain. Germline V gene lookup returns CDR1 SGHTA and CDR2 FQGNSA. Trimming stripped 5 bases from V and 7 bases from J, with 20 bases between. The length of the CDR3 is 15 residues. CDR3 sequence reads: CASSPGSLSTGGYTF. CDR3 nucleotide sequence: TGTGCCAGCAGCCCCGGGTCTCTCTCGACGGGTGGCTACACCTTC. Looking up the rest from reference TRBV7-2 and TRBJ1-2 gives the full variable domain: GAGVSQSPSNKVTEKGKDVELRCDPISGHTALYWYRQSLGQGLEFLIYFQGNSAPDKSGLPSDRFSAERTGGSVSTLTIQRTQQEDSAVYLCASSPGSLSTGGYTFGSGTRLTVV.

The rearrangement joins TRBV7-2 to TRBJ1-1; D unresolved. The V gene's germline CDR1 is SGHTA and CDR2 FQGNSA. Trimming took off 4 bases at V and 5 bases at J, with 11 bases between the two ends. The CDR3 has 13 residues. The CDR3 sequence: CASSSEPGTEAFF. In nucleotides, the CDR3 is TGTGCCAGCAGCTCAGAACCGGGTACTGAAGCTTTCTTT. Supplemented by reference TRBV7-2 and TRBJ1-1, the full variable domain reads GAGVSQSPSNKVTEKGKDVELRCDPISGHTALYWYRQSLGQGLEFLIYFQGNSAPDKSGLPSDRFSAERTGGSVSTLTIQRTQQEDSAVYLCASSSEPGTEAFFGQGTRLTVV.

This clone has a single count. The chain links TRBV7-6 to TRBJ1-1, with D maybe TRBD1 (6 bases). The V and J ends lost 5 bases and 4 bases respectively, with 11 bases between them. CDR1 and CDR2 (germline): SGHVS, FNYEAQ. This CDR3 spans 13 amino acids. CDR3 sequence (DNA): TGTGCCAGCAGCACGAAAGGGGGCACTGAAGCTTTCTTT. Encoded protein: CASSTKGGTEAFF.